This is a list of T cell receptor beta chains from one sample in a study. From the RT-PCR reads, TCRdb called clonotypes with MiXCR, one entry per CDR3 protein. The profile covers about 680,000 distinct CDR3 sequences, with 12% to 15% appearing a single time and roughly 3.6% taken by the ten largest. The sample comprised memory CD4+ T cells from blood. The receptor source for this set is a female donor in good health, serving as a healthy control. CDR3s include the opening cysteine and the closing phenylalanine or tryptophan. A D gene is named only where the DNA matches it firmly. Where a row states a size, it is once, few, many or the class of an expanded clone; other rows omit it.

>NA|TRBJ1-6|TRBV11-2|few
CASTSQRGYNSPLHF
TGTGCCAGCACCTCACAGCGAGGGTATAATTCACCCCTCCACTTT
>NA|TRBJ1-2|TRBV25-1|NA
CASSHRAGAHDGYTF
TGTGCCAGCTCCCACCGGGCAGGGGCCCACGATGGCTACACCTTC
>NA|TRBJ2-1|TRBV11-3|few
CASSRGGSTDEQFF
TGTGCCAGCAGCAGGGGCGGATCGACGGATGAGCAGTTCTTC
>NA|TRBJ2-5|TRBV7-9|NA
CASSVTGAQETQYF
TGTGCCAGCAGCGTGACAGGTGCACAAGAGACCCAGTACTTC
>NA|TRBJ1-4|TRBV6-5|few
CASSYSPIGYTGRNEKLFF
TGTGCCAGCAGTTACTCCCCTATCGGGTATACAGGGAGGAATGAAAAACTGTTTTTT
>NA|TRBJ1-4|TRBV28|NA
CASTHSGEKLFF
TGTGCCAGCACTCACAGCGGTGAAAAACTGTTTTTT
>NA|TRBJ2-1|TRBV12-3/TRBV12-4|few
CASSLSGMANEQFF
TGTGCCAGCAGCCTTAGCGGAATGGCCAATGAGCAGTTCTTC
>NA|TRBJ2-7|TRBV4-3|few
CASSPGAVASYEQYF
TGCGCCAGCAGCCCCGGAGCCGTCGCCTCCTACGAGCAGTACTTC
>NA|TRBJ1-5|TRBV7-9|NA
CASSQDSSNQPQHF
TGTGCCAGCAGCCAAGACAGCAGCAATCAGCCCCAGCATTTT
>TRBD1|TRBJ1-2|TRBV28|NA
CASSDRGYGYTF
TGTGCCAGCAGTGACAGGGGGTATGGCTACACCTTC
>NA|TRBJ2-7|TRBV12-3/TRBV12-4|many
CASSLSDPAYEQYF
TGTGCCAGCAGTCTCTCCGACCCGGCCTACGAGCAGTACTTC
>NA|TRBJ2-5|TRBV10-1|NA
CASSERAARTQYF
TGCGCCAGCAGTGAGAGGGCTGCTCGGACCCAGTACTTC
>TRBD1|TRBJ2-7|TRBV29-1|many
CSALSPDRGVDEQYF
TGCAGCGCTTTATCACCGGACAGGGGAGTTGACGAGCAGTACTTC
>NA|TRBJ2-5|TRBV4-3|many
CASSQVQDHQETQYF
TGCGCCAGCAGCCAAGTGCAGGACCACCAAGAGACCCAGTACTTC
>NA|TRBJ1-5|TRBV7-2|few
CASRRGYQPQHF
TGTGCCAGCAGAAGGGGGTATCAGCCCCAGCATTTT
>NA|TRBJ2-7|TRBV7-2|many
CASSSSGMGYEQYF
TGTGCCAGCAGCTCATCAGGGATGGGTTACGAGCAGTACTTC
>TRBD1|TRBJ2-1|TRBV7-3|few
CASSLNRGPYNEQFF
TGTGCCAGCAGCTTGAACAGGGGTCCCTACAATGAGCAGTTCTTC
>NA|TRBJ1-1|TRBV29-1|few
CSVTPGTNTEAFF
TGCAGCGTCACTCCCGGGACCAACACTGAAGCTTTCTTT
>NA|TRBJ2-1|TRBV12-3/TRBV12-4|NA
CASRQKETYNEQFF
TGTGCCAGCCGACAGAAGGAGACCTACAATGAGCAGTTCTTC
>NA|TRBJ1-1|TRBV5-1|few
CASSRRANTEAFF
TGCGCCAGCAGCCGTCGAGCGAACACTGAAGCTTTCTTT
>NA|TRBJ2-3|TRBV15|many
CATSISTDTQYF
TGTGCCACCAGCATTAGCACAGATACGCAGTATTTT
>NA|TRBJ1-1|TRBV7-2|few
CASSLYLSNVGNTEAFF
TGTGCCAGCAGCTTATATCTCTCAAACGTGGGGAACACTGAAGCTTTCTTT
>NA|TRBJ2-7|TRBV20-1|many
CSAREVGLSNEQYF
TGCAGTGCTAGAGAGGTAGGACTATCTAACGAGCAGTACTTC
>NA|TRBJ2-1|TRBV19|NA
CASSGLTRWNEQFF
TGTGCCAGTAGTGGACTTACACGGTGGAATGAGCAGTTCTTC
>TRBD1|TRBJ1-5|TRBV7-2|NA
CASSPQQGADQPQHF
TGTGCCAGCAGCCCCCAGCAGGGGGCGGATCAGCCCCAGCATTTT
>TRBD1|TRBJ2-2|TRBV10-3|few
CAISVTGPSGQGHGELFF
TGTGCCATCAGTGTCACGGGCCCCTCGGGACAGGGCCACGGGGAGCTGTTTTTT
>TRBD2|TRBJ2-1|TRBV30|many
CAWSVYGGRRFEQFF
TGTGCCTGGAGTGTTTATGGCGGGAGGAGGTTTGAGCAGTTCTTC
>TRBD2|TRBJ2-7|TRBV5-6|many
CASSWGGYEQYF
TGTGCCAGCAGCTGGGGAGGGTACGAGCAGTACTTC
>NA|TRBJ2-6|TRBV7-9|few
CASSLPWGPGANVLTF
TGTGCCAGCAGCTTACCCTGGGGGCCAGGGGCCAACGTCCTGACTTTC
>NA|TRBJ2-7|TRBV9|NA
CASSVGGGTHYEQYF
TGTGCCAGCAGCGTGGGGGGCGGGACTCACTACGAGCAGTACTTC
>NA|TRBJ2-7|TRBV6-2/TRBV6-3|few
CASSHYDSGNPYEQYF
TGTGCCAGCAGCCATTACGATTCAGGGAATCCCTACGAGCAGTACTTC
>NA|TRBJ2-7|TRBV24-1|many
CATSAAASASYEQYF
TGTGCCACCAGTGCCGCGGCTAGCGCTAGCTACGAGCAGTACTTC
>NA|TRBJ2-3|TRBV7-2|many
CASSSPRGTQYF
TGTGCCAGCAGCTCCCCCCGTGGTACGCAGTATTTT
>NA|TRBJ2-5|TRBV28|NA
CASSTSTSVETQYF
NA
>NA|TRBJ2-3|TRBV5-1|NA
CASSLALASNTDTQYF
TGCGCCAGCAGCTTGGCGCTAGCTTCTAACACAGATACGCAGTATTTT
>TRBD2|TRBJ2-1|TRBV5-4|few
CASSFLAGTSGNDEQFF
TGTGCCAGCAGCTTTTTGGCCGGGACTAGCGGGAACGATGAGCAGTTCTTC
>NA|TRBJ2-7|TRBV4-2|many
CASSPQVGGGSYEQYF
TGTGCCAGCAGCCCGCAGGTAGGGGGAGGTTCCTACGAGCAGTACTTC
>TRBD1|TRBJ1-1|TRBV6-5|NA
CASSYDIQGLVAEAFF
TGTGCCAGCAGTTATGATATACAGGGGTTGGTCGCTGAAGCTTTCTTT
>TRBD1|TRBJ2-1|TRBV6-2/TRBV6-3|few
CASSGQTGGMDNEQFF
TGTGCCAGCAGTGGCCAGACAGGGGGCATGGACAATGAGCAGTTCTTC
>TRBD1|TRBJ1-2|TRBV4-2|few
CASSQEVGGRETGYTF
TGTGCCAGCAGCCAAGAAGTAGGGGGCAGGGAGACTGGCTACACCTTC
>TRBD1|TRBJ2-7|TRBV6-1|NA
CASSLMGPGQAYEQYF
TGTGCCAGCAGCCTCATGGGACCGGGACAGGCCTACGAGCAGTACTTC
>NA|TRBJ1-1|TRBV20-1|NA
CSASSRVNTEAFF
TGCAGTGCTAGTAGCAGGGTGAACACTGAAGCTTTCTTT